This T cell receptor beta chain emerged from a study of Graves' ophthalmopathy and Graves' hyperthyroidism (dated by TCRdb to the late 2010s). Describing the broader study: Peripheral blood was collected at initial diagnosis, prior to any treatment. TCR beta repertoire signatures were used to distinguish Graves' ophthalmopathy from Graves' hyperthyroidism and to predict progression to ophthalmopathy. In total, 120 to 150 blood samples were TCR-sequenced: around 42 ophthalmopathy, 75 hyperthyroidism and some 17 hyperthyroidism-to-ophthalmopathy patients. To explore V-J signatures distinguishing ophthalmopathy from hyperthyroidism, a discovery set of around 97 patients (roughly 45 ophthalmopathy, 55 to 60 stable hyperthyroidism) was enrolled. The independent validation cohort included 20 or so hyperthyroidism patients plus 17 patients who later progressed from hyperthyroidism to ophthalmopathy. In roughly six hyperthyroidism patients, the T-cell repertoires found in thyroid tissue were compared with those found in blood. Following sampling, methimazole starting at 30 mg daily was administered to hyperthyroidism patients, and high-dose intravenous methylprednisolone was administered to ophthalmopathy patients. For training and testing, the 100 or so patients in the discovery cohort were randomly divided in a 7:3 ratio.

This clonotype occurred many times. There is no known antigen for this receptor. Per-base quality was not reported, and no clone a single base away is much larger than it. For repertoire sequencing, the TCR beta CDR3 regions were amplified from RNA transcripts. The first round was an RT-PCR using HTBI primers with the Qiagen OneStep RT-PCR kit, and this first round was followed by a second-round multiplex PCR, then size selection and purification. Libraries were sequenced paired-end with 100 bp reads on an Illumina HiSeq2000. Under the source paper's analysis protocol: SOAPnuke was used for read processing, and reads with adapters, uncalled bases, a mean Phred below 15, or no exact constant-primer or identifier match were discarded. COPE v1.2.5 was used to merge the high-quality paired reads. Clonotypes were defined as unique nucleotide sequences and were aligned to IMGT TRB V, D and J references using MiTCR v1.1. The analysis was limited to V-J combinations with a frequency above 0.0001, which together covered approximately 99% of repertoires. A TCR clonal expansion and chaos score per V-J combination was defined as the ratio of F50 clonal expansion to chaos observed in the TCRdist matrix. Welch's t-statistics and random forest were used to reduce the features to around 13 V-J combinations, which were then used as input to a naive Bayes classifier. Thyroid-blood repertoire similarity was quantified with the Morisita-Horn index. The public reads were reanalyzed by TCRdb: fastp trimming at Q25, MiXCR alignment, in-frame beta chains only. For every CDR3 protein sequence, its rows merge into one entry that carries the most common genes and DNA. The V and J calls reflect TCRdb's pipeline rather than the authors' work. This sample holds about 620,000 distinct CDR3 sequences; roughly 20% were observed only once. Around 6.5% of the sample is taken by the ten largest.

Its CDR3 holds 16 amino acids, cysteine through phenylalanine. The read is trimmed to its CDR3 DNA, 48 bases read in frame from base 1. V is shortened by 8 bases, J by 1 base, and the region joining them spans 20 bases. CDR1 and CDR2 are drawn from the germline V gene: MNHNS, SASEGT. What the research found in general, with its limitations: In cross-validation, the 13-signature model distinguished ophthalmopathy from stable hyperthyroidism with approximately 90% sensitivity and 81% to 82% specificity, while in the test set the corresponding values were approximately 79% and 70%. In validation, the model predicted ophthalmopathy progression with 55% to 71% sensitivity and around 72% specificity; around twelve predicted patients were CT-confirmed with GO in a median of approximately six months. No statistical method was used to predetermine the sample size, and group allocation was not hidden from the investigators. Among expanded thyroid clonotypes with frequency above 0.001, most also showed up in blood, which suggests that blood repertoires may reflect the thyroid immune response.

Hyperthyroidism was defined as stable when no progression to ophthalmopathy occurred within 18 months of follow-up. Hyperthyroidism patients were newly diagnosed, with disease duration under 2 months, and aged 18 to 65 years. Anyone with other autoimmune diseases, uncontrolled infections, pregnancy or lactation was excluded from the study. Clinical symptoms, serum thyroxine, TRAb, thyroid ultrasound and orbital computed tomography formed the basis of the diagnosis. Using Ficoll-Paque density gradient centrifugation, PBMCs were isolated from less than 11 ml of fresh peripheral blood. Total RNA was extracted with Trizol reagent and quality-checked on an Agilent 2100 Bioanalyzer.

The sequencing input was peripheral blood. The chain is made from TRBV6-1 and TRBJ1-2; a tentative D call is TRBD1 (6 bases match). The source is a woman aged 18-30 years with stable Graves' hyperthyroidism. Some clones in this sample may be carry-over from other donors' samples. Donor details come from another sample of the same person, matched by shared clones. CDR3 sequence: CASAKEVQGLNYGYTF. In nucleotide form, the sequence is TGTGCCAGCGCAAAAGAAGTTCAGGGGCTTAACTATGGCTACACCTTC.